This TCR beta chain was captured in a study of blood T cell repertoires in COVID-19. At the level of the study: Sites in the United States, Italy and Spain provided acute and convalescent COVID-19 samples.

Authors' methods: Reference gene primers were amplified, and this amplification served to estimate nucleated cell counts. Method: immunoSEQ multiplex PCR; TCRdb's copy keeps in-frame clones and lacks some. For V, J and clone size, that table is used; D and trimming come from the DNA. The table records about 200,000 clones, roughly 80% of them present only once. The CDR3 contains 12 residues. Germline V gene data show CDR1 as SGHAT and CDR2 as FQDESV (reference sequence). With 6 bases removed from V and 2 bases from J, the gap between germline ends came to 7 bases. The rearrangement joins TRBV11-1 to TRBJ1-2; a weak D match, TRBD1 (5 bases). Sequencing used peripheral blood. This sequence was found in a woman aged 70-85 years with acute or convalescent COVID-19. CDR3: CASSQGNYGYTF. Written as DNA, the CDR3 is TGTGCCAGCAGTCAGGGAAACTATGGCTACACCTTC.